This TCR beta chain was retrieved from a study of cytomegalovirus exposure and HLA in healthy donors. Trimming stripped 7 bases from V and 4 bases from J, with 19 bases between. This CDR3 region has 15 residues. The V gene's germline CDR1 is MNHGY and CDR2 SVAAGI. PCR amplification relied on 60 Vbeta primers (plus 13 Jbeta primers). Assay used: immunoSEQ multiplex PCR; TCRdb lists only in-frame clones, some missing. The sample records about 130,000 clones, about 77% being singletons. The chain employs TRBV6-9 and TRBJ1-2; D call uncertain. The sequenced sample consisted of PBMCs. This TCR was recovered from a man between 50 and 59 years old in good health and CMV-seronegative. The CDR3 sequence: CASIRISRGAYGYTF. In DNA, the CDR3 is TGTGCCAGCATCCGAATCTCTCGGGGAGCCTATGGCTACACCTTC.